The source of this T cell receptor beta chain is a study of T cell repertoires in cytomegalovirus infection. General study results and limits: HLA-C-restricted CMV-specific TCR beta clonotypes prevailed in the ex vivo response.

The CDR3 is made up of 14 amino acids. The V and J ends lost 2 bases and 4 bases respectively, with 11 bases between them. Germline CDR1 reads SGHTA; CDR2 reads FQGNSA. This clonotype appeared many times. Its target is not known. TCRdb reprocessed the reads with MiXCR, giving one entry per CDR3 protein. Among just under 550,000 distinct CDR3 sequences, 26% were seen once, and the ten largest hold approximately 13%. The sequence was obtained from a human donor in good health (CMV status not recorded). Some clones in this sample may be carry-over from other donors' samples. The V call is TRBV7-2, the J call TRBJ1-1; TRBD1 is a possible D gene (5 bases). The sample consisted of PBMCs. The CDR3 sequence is CASSLTRGGTEAFF. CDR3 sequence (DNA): TGTGCCAGCAGCTTAACACGGGGGGGCACTGAAGCTTTCTTT. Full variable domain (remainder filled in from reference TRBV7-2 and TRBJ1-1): GAGVSQSPSNKVTEKGKDVELRCDPISGHTALYWYRQSLGQGLEFLIYFQGNSAPDKSGLPSDRFSAERTGGSVSTLTIQRTQQEDSAVYLCASSLTRGGTEAFFGQGTRLTVV.